This T cell receptor (beta chain) was captured by sequencing in a study of cytomegalovirus exposure and HLA in healthy donors. Using immunoSEQ multiplex PCR, the repertoire was profiled, and TCRdb retains in-frame clones only, with some absent. Among 140,000 to 150,000 clones listed, about 94% were seen once. With 0 bases clipped from V and 5 bases from J, the junction kept 9 bases outside the gene matches. The CDR3 loop spans 17 amino acids. From germline, CDR1 is SGHVS and CDR2 FNYEAQ. This chain connects TRBV7-6 to TRBJ2-1; 8 positions match TRBD2. The clonotype originates from a man between 18 and 35 years old in good health and CMV-seropositive. Sequenced sample: PBMCs. The CDR3 nucleotides are TGTGCCAGCAGCTTAGCCCCCTCGTACGGGGGGGACAATGAGCAGTTCTTC. Amino acid sequence: CASSLAPSYGGDNEQFF.